A single sample gave rise to the 19 T cell receptor beta chains below, sequenced in a study of T cell repertoires in cytomegalovirus infection. TCRdb independently ran MiXCR on the reads; one entry per CDR3 protein. Of around 350,000 distinct CDR3 sequences detected, roughly 20% appear once; the ten largest clones hold around 10%. Source material: PBMCs. The source of these receptors is a human donor in good health (CMV status not recorded). Some clones in this sample may be carry-over from other donors' samples.

This clonotype appeared a few times. The chain joins TRBV6-6 to TRBJ2-2; 13 positions agree with TRBD2. This CDR3 spans 15 amino acids. J gave up 5 bases and V 7 bases, and 4 bases lay outside the gene matches. The germline CDR1 and CDR2 sequences are MNHNY and SVGAGI (reference sequence). The CDR3 DNA reads as TGTGCCAGCATTAGGACTAGCGGGAGTACCGGGGAGCTGTTTTTT. The encoded protein is CASIRTSGSTGELFF.

The rearrangement joins TRBV6-6 to TRBJ1-2; a weak D match, TRBD1 (5 bases). Trimming removed 6 bases from V and 2 bases from J, with 10 bases in between. This CDR3 has 13 residues. Per germline, CDR1 MNHNY and CDR2 SVGAGI (reference sequence). CDR3 nucleotides: TGTGCCAGCAGCCCGACAGAGAACTATGGCTACACCTTC. It codes for CASSPTENYGYTF.

This clonotype has a count of ten or more. The chain carries TRBV7-9 and TRBJ2-1, with D possibly being TRBD2 (6 bases). Trimming took off 0 bases at V and 15 bases at J, with 15 bases between the two ends. The CDR3 loop spans 13 amino acids. CDR1 and CDR2 (germline): SEHNR, FQNEAQ (reference sequence). The CDR3 loop reads CASSLAPEGPGFF. The CDR3 region has the DNA TGTGCCAGCAGCTTAGCACCGGAGGGGCCGGGGTTCTTC.

This clonotype was seen only a few times. The chain joins TRBV7-6 to TRBJ2-6; D is undetermined. Germline CDR1 and CDR2: SGHVS and FNYEAQ. V dropped 6 bases and J dropped 1 base, with 13 bases sitting between them. The CDR3 is 16 residues long. The DNA for the CDR3 is TGTGCCAGCAGTCCTGGACGGGCTTCTGGGGCCAACGTCCTGACTTTC. This encodes CASSPGRASGANVLTF.

This chain links TRBV15 with TRBJ2-1; D is uncertain. Trimming left V 0 bases short and J 9 bases short, with 12 bases between. Germline loops: CDR1 LNHNV, CDR2 YYDKDF (reference sequence). There are 14 residues in the CDR3. The CDR3: CATSRDPGGIEQFF. The CDR3 bases are TGTGCCACCAGCAGAGATCCCGGCGGAATTGAGCAGTTCTTC. Using reference TRBV15 and TRBJ2-1 for the parts outside the CDR3, the full variable domain is DAMVIQNPRYQVTQFGKPVTLSCSQTLNHNVMYWYQQKSSQAPKLLFHYYDKDFNNEADTPDNFQSRRPNTSFCFLDIRSPGLGDTAMYLCATSRDPGGIEQFFGPGTRLTVL.

Many counts were recorded for this clonotype. The DNA for the CDR3 is TGTGCCAGCAGTTACGGGGGGACCGCCTCGGGTGACGAGCAGTACTTC. The encoded protein is CASSYGGTASGDEQYF. V gene TRBV6-5 combines with J gene TRBJ2-7; D possibly corresponds to TRBD2 (6 bases). Germline lookup yields CDR1 MNHEY and CDR2 SVGAGI. Trimming cost V 2 bases and J 5 bases, with 19 bases left between them. There are 16 residues in the CDR3.

The table lists this clonotype with many counts. The chain has TRBV12-3 or TRBV12-4 and TRBJ2-7; no firm D call. The V gene lost 8 bases and the J gene lost 3 bases, with 11 bases spanning the gap. The length of the CDR3 is 12 residues. The DNA for the CDR3 is TGTGCCAGCTCCTTTCTACTCTACGAGCAGTACTTC. It encodes CASSFLLYEQYF.

The chain carries TRBV20-1 and TRBJ2-1, with unresolved D. Between the trimmed V and J ends, which lost 2 bases and 0 bases, there was a span of 11 bases. The CDR3 runs 15 residues. Germline V CDR1 and CDR2: DFQATT, SNEGSKA (reference sequence). The chain's CDR3 is CSARPGLSSYNEQFF. In DNA form, the CDR3 reads TGCAGTGCTAGACCCGGCCTTAGCTCCTACAATGAGCAGTTCTTC.

V is TRBV7-8 and J is TRBJ1-4; D is unclear. With 8 bases removed from V and 0 bases from J, the gap between germline ends came to 16 bases. CDR1 and CDR2 (germline): SGHVS, FQNEAQ. The CDR3 runs 16 residues. CDR3 residues: CASGKGRFATNEKLFF. CDR3 coding DNA: TGTGCCAGCGGAAAAGGACGGTTTGCAACTAATGAAAAACTGTTTTTT.

This clonotype was recorded many times. In nucleotides, the CDR3 is TGTGCCAGCAGTCCAACAGGGGGCTTTCGCACAGATACGCAGTATTTT. As protein: CASSPTGGFRTDTQYF. The V and J genes are TRBV7-6 and TRBJ2-3, with TRBD1 matching 9 bases. The length of the CDR3 is 16 residues. After removal of 6 bases from V and 1 base from J, the junction contained 8 bases not matched to a gene. CDR1 and CDR2 from the germline V gene are SGHVS and FNYEAQ.

This clonotype was recorded only once. The chain links TRBV3-1 to TRBJ1-2; D is undetermined. CDR3 length: 14 amino acids. The germline CDR1 and CDR2 sequences are LGHDT and YNNKEL (reference sequence). Trimming stripped 1 base from V and 4 bases from J, with 10 bases between. CDR3 amino acids: CASSQGADFYGYTF. In DNA, the CDR3 is TGTGCCAGCAGCCAAGGGGCAGACTTCTATGGCTACACCTTC.

To note about this clonotype: This may be a read error, as it is one base from a much larger clone. The V and J genes are TRBV28 and TRBJ1-4; D is perhaps TRBD1 (6 bases). Trimming pared 5 bases from V and 7 bases from J, leaving 17 bases between. Per germline, CDR1 MDHEN and CDR2 SYDVKM. This CDR3 has 15 residues. CDR3 protein: CASSTGIGGPEKLFF. CDR3 bases: TGTGCCAGCAGTACAGGGATAGGCGGTCCTGAAAAACTGTTTTTT.

This clonotype has more than one count but fewer than ten. The chain recombines TRBV4-2 with TRBJ2-5; 12 positions match TRBD2. This CDR3 contains 16 residues. CDR1 is LGHNA, CDR2 YNFKEQ, per germline. V dropped 4 bases and J dropped 2; count of bases not matched to a gene: 5. The CDR3 loop is CASSPTSGGPQETQYF. DNA for the CDR3: TGTGCCAGCAGCCCGACTAGCGGGGGCCCACAAGAGACCCAGTACTTC.

This clonotype was observed a few times. The junction does not match germline at one end; this may be a read error. This chain links TRBV28 with TRBJ1-2, with TRBD1 matching 7 bases. The CDR3 has 13 residues. CDR1 MDHEN and CDR2 SYDVKM come from the germline V gene. The CDR3 DNA follows: TGTGCCACCAGTCCGGGGACAGTCTATGGCTACACCTTC. Protein: CATSPGTVYGYTF.

This rearrangement joins TRBV7-8 to TRBJ2-5, with no clear D. The germline CDR1 and CDR2 sequences are SGHVS and FQNEAQ. V was shortened by 3 bases and J by 0 bases, with 8 bases between the two germline ends. The CDR3 has 14 amino acids. The CDR3 bases are TGTGCCAGCAGCTTTTACGGGTACCAAGAGACCCAGTACTTC. Translation: CASSFYGYQETQYF.

This clonotype came up many times. The rearrangement joins TRBV6-5 to TRBJ2-7; TRBD2 agrees at 9 bases. Trimming cost V 0 bases and J 1 base; bases outside gene matches: 1. This CDR3 is 15 amino acids long. In germline, CDR1 is MNHEY, CDR2 SVGAGI. The CDR3 sequence: CASSYSAGGSYEQYF. The CDR3 DNA is TGTGCCAGCAGTTACTCGGCGGGAGGGTCCTACGAGCAGTACTTC.

This clonotype was detected only a few times. This rearrangement joins TRBV10-3 to TRBJ1-6, with TRBD1 as a possible D gene (5 bases). Germline CDR1 and CDR2: ENHRY and SYGVKD. CDR3 length: 12 residues. V dropped 10 bases and J dropped 5 bases, with 9 bases sitting between them. CDR3: CATGPDNSPLHF. Here the CDR3 DNA reads TGTGCCACGGGACCTGATAATTCACCCCTCCACTTT.

This clonotype was seen many times. The J gene is TRBJ1-1, the V gene TRBV2; the D is unclear. The germline V gene encodes CDR1 SNHLY and CDR2 FYNNEI. The V end lost 8 bases, the J end lost 10 bases, and 20 bases lay between the germline ends. The CDR3 has 13 amino acids. The CDR3 here is CASFSPAGRRAFF. CDR3 DNA: TGTGCCAGCTTCTCCCCGGCGGGGAGAAGAGCTTTCTTT. The complete variable domain, with remaining parts taken from reference TRBV2 and TRBJ1-1, reads EPEVTQTPSHQVTQMGQEVILRCVPISNHLYFYWYRQILGQKVEFLVSFYNNEISEKSEIFDDQFSVERPDGSNFTLKIRSTKLEDSAMYFCASFSPAGRRAFFGQGTRLTVV.

This clonotype has at least ten counts. This chain joins TRBV11-2 and TRBJ2-5, with 9 positions matching TRBD2. Germline assignment: CDR1 SGHAT and CDR2 FQNNGV. This CDR3 region has 16 residues. J gave up 2 bases and V 1 base, and 5 bases lay outside the gene matches. CDR3 sequence: CASSLGASGEQETQYF. CDR3 sequence (DNA): TGTGCCAGCAGCTTAGGAGCTAGCGGGGAGCAAGAGACCCAGTACTTC.